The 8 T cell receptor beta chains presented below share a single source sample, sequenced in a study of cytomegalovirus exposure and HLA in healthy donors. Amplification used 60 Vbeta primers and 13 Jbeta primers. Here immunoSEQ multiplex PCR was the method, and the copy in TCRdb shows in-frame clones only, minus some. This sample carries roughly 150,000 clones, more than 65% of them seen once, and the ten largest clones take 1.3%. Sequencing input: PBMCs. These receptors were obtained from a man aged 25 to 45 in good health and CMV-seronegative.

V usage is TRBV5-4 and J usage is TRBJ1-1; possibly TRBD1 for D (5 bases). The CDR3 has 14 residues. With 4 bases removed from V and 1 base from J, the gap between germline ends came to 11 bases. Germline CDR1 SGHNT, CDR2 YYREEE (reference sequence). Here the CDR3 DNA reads TGTGCCAGCAGCCGCGGACACTCGAACACTGAAGCTTTCTTT. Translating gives CASSRGHSNTEAFF.

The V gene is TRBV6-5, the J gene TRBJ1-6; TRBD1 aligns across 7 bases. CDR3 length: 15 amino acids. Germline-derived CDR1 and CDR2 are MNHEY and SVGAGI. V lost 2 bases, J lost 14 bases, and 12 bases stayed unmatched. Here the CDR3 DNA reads TGTGCCAGCAGTTACGAAGGGGGCATAGCGACGTCCCTCCACTTT. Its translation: CASSYEGGIATSLHF.

In DNA, the CDR3 is TGCGCCAGCAGCCGCCCTCAGCGGGGACCCGAGGATCCCTTATTGGGTGGCTACACCTTC. Translated, it gives CASSRPQRGPEDPLLGGYTF. V gene TRBV4-3 combines with J gene TRBJ1-2; tentative D call: TRBD1 (5 bases). V was cut by 4 bases and J by 7 bases, with 34 bases left in between. Germline V gene data show CDR1 as LGHNA and CDR2 as YSLEER. The CDR3 is 20 residues long.

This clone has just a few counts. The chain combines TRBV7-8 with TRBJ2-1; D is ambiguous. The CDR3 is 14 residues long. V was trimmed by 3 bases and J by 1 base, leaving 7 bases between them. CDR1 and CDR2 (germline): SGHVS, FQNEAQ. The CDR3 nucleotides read TGTGCCAGCAGCTTTACGGTTTCCTACAATGAGCAGTTCTTC. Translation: CASSFTVSYNEQFF.

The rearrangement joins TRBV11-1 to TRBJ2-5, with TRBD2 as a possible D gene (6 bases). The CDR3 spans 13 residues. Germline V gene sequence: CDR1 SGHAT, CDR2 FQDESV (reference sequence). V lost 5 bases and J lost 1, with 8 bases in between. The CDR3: CASSRGTQETQYF. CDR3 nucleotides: TGTGCCAGCAGCCGGGGGACCCAAGAGACCCAGTACTTC.

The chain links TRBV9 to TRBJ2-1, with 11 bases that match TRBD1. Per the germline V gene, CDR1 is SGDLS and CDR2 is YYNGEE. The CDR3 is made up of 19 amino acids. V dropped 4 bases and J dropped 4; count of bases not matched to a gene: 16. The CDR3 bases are TGTGCCAGCAGCCGGACAGGGGGCGCGTCTAGCGCGCCTTACAATGAGCAGTTCTTC. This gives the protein CASSRTGGASSAPYNEQFF. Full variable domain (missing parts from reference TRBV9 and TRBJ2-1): DSGVTQTPKHLITATGQRVTLRCSPRSGDLSVYWYQQSLDQGLQFLIQYYNGEERAKGNILERFSAQQFPDLHSELNLSSLELGDSALYFCASSRTGGASSAPYNEQFFGPGTRLTVL.

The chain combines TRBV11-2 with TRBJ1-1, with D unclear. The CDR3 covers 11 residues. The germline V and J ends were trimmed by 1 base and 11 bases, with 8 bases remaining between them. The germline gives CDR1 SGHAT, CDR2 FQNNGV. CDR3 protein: CASSLARFAFF. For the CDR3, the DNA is TGTGCCAGCAGCTTAGCCAGGTTCGCTTTCTTT.

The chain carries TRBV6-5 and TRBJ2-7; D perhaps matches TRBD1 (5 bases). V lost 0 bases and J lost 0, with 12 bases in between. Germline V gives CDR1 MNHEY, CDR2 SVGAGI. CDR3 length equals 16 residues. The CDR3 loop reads CASSYSGQESSYEQYF. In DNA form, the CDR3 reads TGTGCCAGCAGTTACTCGGGGCAGGAAAGCTCCTACGAGCAGTACTTC.